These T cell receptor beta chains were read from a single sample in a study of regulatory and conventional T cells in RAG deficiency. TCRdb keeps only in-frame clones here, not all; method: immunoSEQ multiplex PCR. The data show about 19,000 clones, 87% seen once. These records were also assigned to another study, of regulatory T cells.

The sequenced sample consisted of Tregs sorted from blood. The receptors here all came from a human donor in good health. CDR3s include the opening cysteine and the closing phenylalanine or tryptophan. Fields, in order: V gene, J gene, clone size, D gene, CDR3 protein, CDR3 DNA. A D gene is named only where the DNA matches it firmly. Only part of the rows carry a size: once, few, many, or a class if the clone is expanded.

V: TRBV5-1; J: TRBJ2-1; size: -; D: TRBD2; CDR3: CASSPARTSGGYNEQFF; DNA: TGCGCCAGCAGCCCCGCAAGGACTAGCGGGGGTTACAATGAGCAGTTCTTC
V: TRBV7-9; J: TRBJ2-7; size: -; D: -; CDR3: CASSFTGVSYEQYF; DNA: TGTGCCAGCAGCTTTACGGGGGTCTCCTACGAGCAGTACTTC
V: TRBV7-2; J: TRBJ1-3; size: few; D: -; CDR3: CASSLVWGAGNTIYF; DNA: TGTGCCAGCAGCTTAGTTTGGGGAGCTGGAAACACCATATATTTT
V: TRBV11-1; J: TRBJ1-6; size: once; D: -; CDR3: CASSGREHSPLHF; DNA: TGTGCCAGCAGCGGCAGGGAACATTCACCCCTCCACTTT
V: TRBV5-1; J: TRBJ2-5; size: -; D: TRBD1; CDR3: CASSLDRGETQYF; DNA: TGCGCCAGCAGCTTGGACAGGGGTGAGACCCAGTACTTC
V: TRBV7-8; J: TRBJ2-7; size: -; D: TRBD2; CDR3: CASSLPGLATYEQYF; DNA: TGTGCCAGCAGCTTACCCGGACTAGCAACCTACGAGCAGTACTTC
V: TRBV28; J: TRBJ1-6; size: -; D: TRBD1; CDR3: CASRAGQVNSPLHF; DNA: TGTGCCAGCAGGGCCGGACAGGTTAATTCACCCCTCCACTTT
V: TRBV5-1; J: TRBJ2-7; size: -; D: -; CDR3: CASSPGEYEQYF; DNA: TGCGCCAGCAGTCCAGGGGAGTACGAGCAGTACTTC
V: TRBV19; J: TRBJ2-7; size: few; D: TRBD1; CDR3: CASSAGQAYEQYF; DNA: TGTGCCAGTAGTGCCGGACAGGCCTACGAGCAGTACTTC
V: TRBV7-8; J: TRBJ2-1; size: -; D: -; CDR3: CASSLEGTLLGRNEQFF; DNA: TGTGCCAGCAGCCTAGAAGGGACTCTGCTTGGGCGCAATGAGCAGTTCTTC
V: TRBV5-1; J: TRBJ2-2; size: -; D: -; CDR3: CASSSPGPGTFTGELFF; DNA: TGCGCCAGCAGCTCCCCCGGGCCAGGGACTTTTACCGGGGAGCTGTTTTTT
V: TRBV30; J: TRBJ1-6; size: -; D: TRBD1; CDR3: CAWRGQHNSPLHF; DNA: TGTGCCTGGCGGGGACAGCATAATTCACCCCTCCACTTT
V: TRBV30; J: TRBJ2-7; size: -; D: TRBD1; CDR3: CAWNRDRAIDEQYF; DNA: TGTGCCTGGAACCGGGACAGGGCTATCGACGAGCAGTACTTC
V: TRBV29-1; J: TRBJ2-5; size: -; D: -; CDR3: CSVAFLSVTQYF; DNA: TGCAGCGTTGCTTTTTTGTCTGTGACCCAGTACTTC
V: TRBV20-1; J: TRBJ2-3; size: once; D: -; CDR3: CSAPLDTQYF; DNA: TGCAGTGCTCCCCTAGATACGCAGTATTTT
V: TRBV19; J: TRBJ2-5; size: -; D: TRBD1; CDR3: CASSPRGTGGFLETQYF; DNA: TGTGCCAGTAGTCCAAGGGGGACAGGGGGCTTTTTGGAGACCCAGTACTTC
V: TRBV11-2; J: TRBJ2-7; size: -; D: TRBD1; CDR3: CASSLMTGGSEQYF; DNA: TGTGCCAGCAGTTTGATGACAGGGGGCTCCGAGCAGTACTTC
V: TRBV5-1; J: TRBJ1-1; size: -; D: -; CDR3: CASSLTGTLGTEAFF; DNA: TGCGCCAGCAGCTTGACAGGGACCCTCGGCACTGAAGCTTTCTTT
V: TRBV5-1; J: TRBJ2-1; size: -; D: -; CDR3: CASSLAQGPNEQFF; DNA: TGCGCCAGCAGCTTGGCCCAGGGTCCCAATGAGCAGTTCTTC
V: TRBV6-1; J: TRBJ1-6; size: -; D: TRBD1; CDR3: CASSRRDREVSPLHF; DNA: TGTGCCAGCAGCCGACGGGACAGGGAGGTTTCACCCCTCCACTTT
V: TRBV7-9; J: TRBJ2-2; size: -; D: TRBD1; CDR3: CARRDRGTGELFF; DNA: TGTGCCAGGAGGGACAGGGGCACCGGGGAGCTGTTTTTT
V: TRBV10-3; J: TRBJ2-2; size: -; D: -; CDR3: CAIRKGITGELFF; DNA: TGTGCCATCAGGAAGGGAATCACCGGGGAGCTGTTTTTT